This T cell receptor beta chain is drawn from a study of stem cell transplantation in POMP-related autoinflammatory disease. At the level of the study: After transplant, neutrophils and platelets showed 100% graft donor chimerism through one year.

Sequencing used immunoSEQ multiplex PCR; TCRdb keeps in-frame clones, though not all of them. This sample has tens of thousands of clones; more than 75% occur once, and the top ten carry 0.5% to 0.75%. Overall study findings and caveats: Fewer unique TRB V-J gene pairings were identified in patients with PRAID. Across all analyzed T-cell subsets, patients with PRAID tended toward reduced diversity and increased clonality.

Notes on this clone: Its antigen is unidentified.

V was shortened by 6 bases and J by 2 bases, with 9 bases between the two germline ends. The germline gives CDR1 SGHDT, CDR2 YYEEEE. This CDR3 comprises 13 residues. The rearrangement links TRBV5-6 to TRBJ1-5; perhaps TRBD1 as D (6 bases). The sample in question was CD4+ T cells from PBMCs, obtained after stem cell transplantation. This clonotype originated in a human patient with POMP-related autoinflammation and immune dysregulation (PRAID). The T cells may come from the graft donor. CDR3 bases: TGTGCCAGCACGCACAGGGGCAATCAGCCCCAGCATTTT. This encodes CASTHRGNQPQHF.